This entry concerns a single T cell receptor (beta chain). Study processing details: Estimates of nucleated cell counts were drawn from the amplification of reference gene primers. Assay: immunoSEQ multiplex PCR; the TCRdb copy retains only in-frame clones and omits some. That table supplies the V and J calls and clone size; D and trimming were determined from the DNA. The table records a few hundred thousand clones, approximately 80% of them present only once. The data derive from a study of blood T cell repertoires in COVID-19. Across the whole study: PBMCs, B-cell-depleted T cells, or T cells were the source of the cDNA or gDNA that made up the material.

Participants spanned ages about 18 to 90 years and resided in around 25 US areas. Cohort allocation depended upon clinical history that participants reported. Sequencing was performed on PBMCs or T cells enriched from blood (not recorded which). The source of this sequence is a woman in her forties with acute COVID-19.

The CDR3 protein is CASSLAGATNEKLFF. The CDR3 coding sequence is TGTGCCAGCAGCTTGGCGGGTGCAACTAATGAAAAACTGTTTTTT. The gene calls are TRBV5-4 and TRBJ1-4; unclear D gene. V was pared by 0 bases and J by 0 bases, with 6 bases between. The CDR3 extends over 15 amino acids. In germline, CDR1 is SGHNT, CDR2 YYREEE (reference sequence).